What follows are 13 T cell receptor beta chains derived from one specimen sequenced in a study of T-cell reconstitution after alpha-beta-depleted transplantation in children. Unique molecular identifiers were used to barcode this TCRbeta library. Via MiXCR, TCRdb re-called the PCR reads, giving one row per CDR3 protein. The sample has about 500,000 distinct CDR3 sequences, about 33% seen once. The source was PBMCs from the stem cell graft donor, collected from the stem cell graft. The receptor source for this set is a human donor who donated a stem cell graft to a child with aplastic anemia.

This clonotype was seen more than once but under ten times. The chain has TRBV20-1 and TRBJ1-6; the D is unclear. The V end was cut by 0 bases, the J end by 6 bases, with 15 bases between. Looked up from germline, CDR1 is DFQATT and CDR2 is SNEGSKA (reference sequence). The CDR3 has 16 residues. Here the CDR3 DNA reads TGCAGTGCTAGAGATGAGTCCCGACTTCTTAATTCACCCCTCCACTTT. This translates into CSARDESRLLNSPLHF.

This clonotype was picked up a small number of times. CDR3: CASSAQGVSNQPQHF. In DNA form, the CDR3 reads TGTGCCAGCAGCGCTCAGGGGGTTAGCAATCAGCCCCAGCATTTT. The chain recombines TRBV6-2 or TRBV6-3 with TRBJ1-5; TRBD1 aligns across 7 bases. This CDR3 contains 15 residues. Trimming cost V 6 bases and J 0 bases; bases outside gene matches: 5. CDR1 is MNHEY, CDR2 SVGEGT, per germline.

In DNA form, the CDR3 reads TGCGCCAGCAGTCTATCTCATTTAGTCGGGACAGGGGAGGAGACCCAGTACTTC. Protein product: CASSLSHLVGTGEETQYF. The chain is built from TRBV5-1 and TRBJ2-5; 10 positions match TRBD1. CDR1 and CDR2 from the germline V gene are SGHRS and YFSETQ. V trimming: 5 bases; J trimming: 5 bases; junction bases outside the gene matches: 18. The length of the CDR3 is 18 residues.

This clonotype showed up just a few times. The chain links TRBV6-5 to TRBJ2-7, with D perhaps matching TRBD1 or TRBD2 (5 bases each). The CDR3 has 14 amino acids. Between the trimmed V and J ends, which lost 6 bases and 2 bases, there was a span of 14 bases. Germline V lookup: CDR1 MNHEY, CDR2 SVGAGI. This CDR3 is CASRAGTPAYEQYF. CDR3 coding DNA: TGTGCCAGCAGGGCCGGGACCCCAGCCTACGAGCAGTACTTC.

This clonotype was found a few times. The chain is built from TRBV11-3 and TRBJ2-2; D unresolved. Germline V gene lookup returns CDR1 SGHNT and CDR2 YENEEA. The CDR3 runs 14 residues. Trimming stripped 1 base from V and 8 bases from J, with 11 bases between. The CDR3 here is CASSLVASLGELFF. In nucleotides, the CDR3 is TGTGCCAGCAGCTTAGTAGCCAGTCTGGGGGAGCTGTTTTTT.

This clonotype was picked up a small number of times. The V and J genes are TRBV11-2 and TRBJ1-2; D ambiguous. This CDR3 spans 11 amino acids. The V end lost 5 bases, the J end lost 8 bases, and 9 bases lay between the germline ends. The germline CDR1 and CDR2 sequences are SGHAT and FQNNGV. This chain's CDR3 is CASSPDTGYTF. CDR3 coding DNA: TGTGCCAGCAGCCCAGACACCGGCTACACCTTC.

This clonotype was recorded a few times. This chain links TRBV5-1 with TRBJ2-1, with 7 bases aligning to TRBD2. The CDR3 sequence is 12 residues long. From germline, CDR1 is SGHRS and CDR2 YFSETQ. Trimming at V came to 4 bases and at J to 9 bases, leaving 4 bases not matched to a gene. This CDR3 is CASSPSGGEQFF. The CDR3 bases are TGCGCCAGCAGCCCGTCGGGGGGTGAGCAGTTCTTC.

In this sample, this clonotype turned up a few times. This chain uses TRBV29-1 with TRBJ2-1, with TRBD2 identical over 8 bases. V shed 8 bases and J 5 bases; nucleotides not matched to a gene: 11. The CDR3 runs 14 residues. CDR1 SQVTM and CDR2 ANQGSEA come from the germline V gene. The CDR3 sequence: CSTLTSVSHNEQFF. Here the CDR3 DNA reads TGCAGCACGCTGACTAGCGTTTCCCACAATGAGCAGTTCTTC.

This clonotype was picked up a small number of times. The chain employs TRBV5-4 and TRBJ2-1, with 9 bases identical to TRBD2. Germline values: CDR1 SGHNT, CDR2 YYREEE (reference sequence). The CDR3 spans 15 residues. The V and J ends lost 4 bases and 6 bases, in that order; junction bases with no gene match: 8. CDR3 DNA sequence: TGTGCCAGCAGCACGACTAGCGGAGGCGTCAATGAGCAGTTCTTC. Its protein product is CASSTTSGGVNEQFF.

The V call is TRBV15, the J call TRBJ2-1; 9 bases agree with TRBD2. Germline loops: CDR1 LNHNV, CDR2 YYDKDF (reference sequence). With 1 base clipped from V and 5 bases from J, the junction kept 3 bases outside the gene matches. This CDR3 contains 15 residues. CDR3 DNA sequence: TGTGCCACCAGCAGAGGCGCGGGAGGGCACAATGAGCAGTTCTTC. Residues: CATSRGAGGHNEQFF.

This clonotype was observed at least ten times. V gene TRBV4-2 combines with J gene TRBJ2-7, with D perhaps matching TRBD2 (5 bases). The length of the CDR3 is 14 residues. CDR1 is LGHNA and CDR2 is YNFKEQ in the germline V gene. Trimming removed 0 bases at V and 2 bases at J, with 8 bases between. The CDR3 bases are TGTGCCAGCAGCCAAGATGGGAGTCCCTACGAGCAGTACTTC. It translates to CASSQDGSPYEQYF.

The gene calls are TRBV9 and TRBJ2-5, with 8 nucleotides matching TRBD1. The junction had 6 bases not matched to a gene; V was cut back by 7 bases and J by 1 base. Germline V gives CDR1 SGDLS, CDR2 YYNGEE. The CDR3 length is 14 residues. CDR3 nucleotides: TGTGCCAGCGCAGTCACAGGGGGCCAAGAGACCCAGTACTTC. Protein: CASAVTGGQETQYF.

This clonotype was seen a handful of times. J is TRBJ1-1 and V is TRBV12-3 or TRBV12-4; the D is unclear. V was pared by 6 bases and J by 0 bases, with 8 bases between. CDR3 length: 13 residues. In nucleotides, the CDR3 is TGTGCCAGCAGCCGGGCCCTGAACACTGAAGCTTTCTTT. As protein: CASSRALNTEAFF.